Listed here is a single T cell receptor beta chain. As yet, its antigen is unknown. The data originate from a study of cytomegalovirus exposure and HLA in healthy donors. About the study: About 179 million T cells yielded 117 million unique TCR beta sequences in earlier analysis.

With 60 Vbeta and 13 Jbeta primers, the PCR was carried out. Original handling: Later analysis identified 80 million to 90 million unique TCR beta chains, about 10 million shared. Measured with immunoSEQ multiplex PCR; TCRdb has only the in-frame clones, and not every one. V, J and clone size are those of that table, while D and trimming were read from the DNA. The table has 180,000 or so clones, 78% seen once; the top ten hold about 3%. Notes on the study in general: In the analysis, some V segments, TRBV6-2 and TRBV6-3 included, were excluded as indistinguishable. Within an earlier analysis, most TCR beta V segments proved productive either about 90% or about 30% of the time.

Germline V lookup: CDR1 SGHRS, CDR2 YFSETQ. Trimming took off 0 bases at V and 8 bases at J, with 8 bases between the two ends. This CDR3 spans 12 amino acids. The rearrangement joins TRBV5-1 to TRBJ1-2; D uncertain. The sample comprised PBMCs. This receptor was identified in a female donor in good health and CMV-seronegative. The CDR3 region is CASSLDSWGYTF. The CDR3 region has the DNA TGCGCCAGCAGCTTGGACAGCTGGGGCTACACCTTC.